What follows are 5 T cell receptor beta chains derived from one specimen sequenced in a study of T cell repertoires in cytomegalovirus infection. TCRdb re-derived calls from the reads in MiXCR, one entry per CDR3 protein. The sample has 250,000 to 300,000 distinct CDR3 sequences, roughly 13% seen once. Sequencing was done on a sample of PBMCs. The receptors were gathered from a human donor in good health (CMV status not recorded). Some clones in this sample may be carry-over from other donors' samples.

This clonotype has at least ten counts. The chain has TRBV25-1 and TRBJ1-2; weak D call: TRBD1 (6 bases). Trimming took 3 bases from V and 7 from J, leaving 18 bases between them. The length of the CDR3 is 15 residues. Germline lookup yields CDR1 MGHDK and CDR2 SYGVNS. The CDR3 DNA sequence: TGTGCCAGCAGTGATACGGAGGTGGGGGGGCGTGGCTACACCTTC. It translates to CASSDTEVGGRGYTF.

V and J are TRBV29-1 and TRBJ1-2; D perhaps matches TRBD1 (5 bases). Germline V gene sequence: CDR1 SQVTM, CDR2 ANQGSEA. The CDR3 totals 13 residues. Deletions cut 5 bases from V and 7 bases from J, with 17 bases between. CDR3 region: CSVTSGGLAGYTF. DNA for the CDR3: TGCAGCGTTACGAGCGGGGGTCTGGCTGGCTACACCTTC.

The chain couples TRBV28 to TRBJ1-2, with unresolved D. V was pared by 6 bases and J by 2 bases, with 13 bases between. Germline CDR1 reads MDHEN; CDR2 reads SYDVKM. The CDR3 contains 14 residues. The CDR3 loop reads CASSLLDGNYGYTF. For the CDR3, the DNA is TGTGCCAGCAGCCTCTTAGACGGGAACTATGGCTACACCTTC.

V and J are TRBV4-1 and TRBJ1-1; 8 nucleotides agree with TRBD1. Germline CDR1 and CDR2: MGHRA and YSYEKL. With V trimmed by 4 bases and J by 1 base, 8 bases remained unmatched. This CDR3 is built from 16 residues. The CDR3 coding sequence is TGCGCCAGCAGCCCCGCCGGAACAGGGGGGAACACTGAAGCTTTCTTT. As protein: CASSPAGTGGNTEAFF.

At least ten counts were recorded for this clonotype. CDR3 in amino acids: CASSTGFRNQPQHF. The CDR3 DNA reads TGTGCCAGCAGTACAGGGTTTCGCAATCAGCCCCAGCATTTT. The V and J genes are TRBV28 and TRBJ1-5; possible D gene TRBD1, 6 bases. The length of the CDR3 is 14 residues. Trimming pared 5 bases from V and 2 bases from J, leaving 10 bases between. Germline CDR1 is MDHEN and CDR2 is SYDVKM.